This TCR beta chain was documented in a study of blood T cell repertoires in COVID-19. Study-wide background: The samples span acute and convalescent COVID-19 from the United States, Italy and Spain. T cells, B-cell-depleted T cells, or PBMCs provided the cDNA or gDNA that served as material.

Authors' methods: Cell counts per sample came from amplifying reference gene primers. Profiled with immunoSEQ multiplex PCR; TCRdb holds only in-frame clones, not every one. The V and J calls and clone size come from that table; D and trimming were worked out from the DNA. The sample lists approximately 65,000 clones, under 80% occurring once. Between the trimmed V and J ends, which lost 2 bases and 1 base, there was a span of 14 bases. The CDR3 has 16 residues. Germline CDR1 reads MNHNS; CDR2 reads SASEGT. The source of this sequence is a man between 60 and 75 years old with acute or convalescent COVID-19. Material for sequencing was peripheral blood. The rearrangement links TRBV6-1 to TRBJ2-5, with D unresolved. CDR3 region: CASSEQTPGPQETQYF. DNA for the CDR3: TGTGCCAGCAGTGAACAGACCCCAGGCCCCCAAGAGACCCAGTACTTC.